This T cell receptor (beta chain) was found in a study of blood T cell repertoires in COVID-19. On the study more broadly: The United States, Italy and Spain provided the acute and convalescent COVID-19 samples.

Here immunoSEQ multiplex PCR was the method, and the copy in TCRdb shows in-frame clones only, minus some. The repertoire has about 160,000 clones, roughly 87% of them found once; the top ten carry approximately 4.1%. This clone has only one observation. Sequenced material: peripheral blood. The receptor's source is a woman aged 55-69 years who had recovered from COVID-19.

The CDR3 bases are TGTGCCAGCAGCCAAGACGGGGACATTTCCTACGAGCAGTACTTC. This translates into CASSQDGDISYEQYF. The rearrangement joins TRBV4-2 to TRBJ2-7; D is perhaps TRBD1 (6 bases). From germline, CDR1 is LGHNA and CDR2 YNFKEQ. Trimming left V 0 bases short and J 1 base short, with 10 bases between. There are 15 residues in the CDR3.